The 26 T cell receptor beta chains below were found in one sample sequenced in a study of control samples from healthy donors and cancer patients. Produced via immunoSEQ multiplex PCR; TCRdb's table is partial and in-frame only. The table lists about 120,000 clones, roughly 90% of them singletons. The specimen sequenced was blood. The source is a man between 18 and 35 years old in good health.

The chain joins TRBV5-1 to TRBJ2-3, with unresolved D. The CDR3 consists of 12 residues. Deletions cut 3 bases from V and 4 bases from J, with 6 bases between. CDR1 is SGHRS and CDR2 is YFSETQ in the germline V gene. The CDR3 spells CASSSLADTQYF. For the CDR3, the DNA is TGCGCCAGCAGCTCGCTAGCAGATACGCAGTATTTT.

On this clone: Other nucleotide sequences in the sample specify the same CDR3. The chain joins TRBV9 to TRBJ2-1; 11 bases line up with TRBD2. The CDR3 length is 16 residues. Germline V gene lookup returns CDR1 SGDLS and CDR2 YYNGEE. Losses at the gene ends were 3 bases for V and 8 bases for J; bases not matched to a gene: 10. CDR3 protein: CASSELAGGPHHEQFF. The CDR3 DNA reads as TGTGCCAGCAGCGAGCTAGCGGGAGGACCCCATCATGAGCAGTTCTTC.

The rearrangement links TRBV19 to TRBJ1-4; 7 nucleotides match TRBD1. CDR1 is LNHDA and CDR2 is SQIVND in the germline V gene (reference sequence). The CDR3 is 15 amino acids. V lost 5 bases and J lost 7; bases outside the gene matches: 10. The DNA of the CDR3 is TGTGCCAGTAGTGTGACCGGGACAGCCGCTGAAAAACTGTTTTTT. This codes for CASSVTGTAAEKLFF.

This clone was picked up one time. The rearrangement links TRBV24-1 to TRBJ1-2; no firm D call. Germline values: CDR1 KGHDR, CDR2 SFDVKD. The CDR3 runs 15 residues. V was trimmed by 0 bases and J by 4 bases, leaving 11 bases between them. Here the CDR3 DNA reads TGTGCCACCAGTGATTTGCAGGACGGGAGCTATGGCTACACCTTC. Translation: CATSDLQDGSYGYTF.

V gene TRBV29-1 combines with J gene TRBJ2-7; 7 bases match TRBD2. The CDR3 extends over 15 amino acids. The J segment lost 7 bases and the V segment lost 7 bases, leaving 19 bases of the junction unmatched. Germline V gene sequence: CDR1 SQVTM, CDR2 ANQGSEA. The CDR3 DNA sequence: TGCAGCGCCAACAACGGTGGGGTCCGAGCGGGGGAGCAGTACTTC. Translation gives CSANNGGVRAGEQYF.

The chain joins TRBV28 to TRBJ1-2; D possibly corresponds to TRBD1 (6 bases). V shed 0 bases and J shed 7 bases, with 12 bases lying between them. The CDR3 runs to 14 residues. Germline assignment: CDR1 MDHEN and CDR2 SYDVKM. This CDR3 is CASSLWAGEVGYTF. The CDR3 nucleotides are TGTGCCAGCAGTTTATGGGCAGGGGAGGTTGGCTACACCTTC.

This clone was seen a few times. V and J are TRBV7-2 and TRBJ2-1; D assignment may be TRBD1 or TRBD2 (5 bases each). Trimming cost V 1 base and J 4 bases, with 11 bases left between them. Looked up from germline, CDR1 is SGHTA and CDR2 is FQGNSA. The CDR3 is 15 residues long. The CDR3 DNA reads as TGTGCCAGCAGCTTAGACCGGGACCCATACAATGAGCAGTTCTTC. Translated, it gives CASSLDRDPYNEQFF.

The chain recombines TRBV28 with TRBJ1-2; D is ambiguous. The germline V gene encodes CDR1 MDHEN and CDR2 SYDVKM. The CDR3 extends over 12 amino acids. With 2 bases removed from V and 8 bases from J, the gap between germline ends came to 9 bases. DNA for the CDR3: TGTGCCAGCAGTTTAAGACTGGGCGGCTACACCTTC. Protein sequence: CASSLRLGGYTF.

V is TRBV5-1 and J is TRBJ2-5; D unresolved. The CDR3 is made up of 11 amino acids. Germline values: CDR1 SGHRS, CDR2 YFSETQ. V lost 1 base and J 3 bases, leaving 1 base between the germline ends. CDR3 nucleotides: TGCGCCAGCAGCTTGAAAGAGACCCAGTACTTC. Protein: CASSLKETQYF.

This clone was picked up one time. The chain has TRBV7-3 and TRBJ2-1; 10 bases line up with TRBD2. The germline gives CDR1 SGHTA, CDR2 FQGTGA. This CDR3 contains 18 residues. V lost 4 bases, J lost 0 bases, and 9 bases stayed unmatched. The CDR3: CASSSASGRSTSYNEQFF. As DNA, the CDR3 is TGTGCCAGCAGCTCCGCTAGCGGGAGATCGACCTCCTACAATGAGCAGTTCTTC.

The chain has TRBV30 and TRBJ2-1; D may be TRBD2 (6 bases). Trimming took off 4 bases at V and 5 bases at J, with 21 bases between the two ends. The CDR3 consists of 16 residues. The germline V gene encodes CDR1 GTSNPN and CDR2 SVGIG (reference sequence). CDR3 DNA sequence: TGTGCCTGGAATAGAGCGCTGGGGGGAGCGAACAATGAGCAGTTCTTC. Its protein is CAWNRALGGANNEQFF.

The genes are TRBV18 and TRBJ1-4, with D unclear. The CDR3 consists of 16 residues. Germline loops: CDR1 KGHSH, CDR2 LQKENI. V was trimmed by 3 bases and J by 8 bases, leaving 19 bases between them. CDR3: CASSPSRGGIAEKLFF. As DNA, the CDR3 is TGTGCCAGCTCACCGAGTCGGGGAGGGATCGCGGAAAAACTGTTTTTT.

This chain joins TRBV27 and TRBJ2-5, with D possibly matching TRBD2 (5 bases). CDR1 and CDR2 (germline): MNHEY, SMNVEV (reference sequence). V lost 5 bases, J lost 3 bases, and 16 bases lay in between. The CDR3 runs to 15 residues. The CDR3 region is CASSPTGREKETQYF. The CDR3 DNA is TGTGCCAGCAGTCCCACGGGAAGGGAAAAAGAGACCCAGTACTTC.

The chain recombines TRBV24-1 with TRBJ2-2, with TRBD2 matching over 8 bases. The length of the CDR3 is 15 residues. Per germline, CDR1 KGHDR and CDR2 SFDVKD. V shed 10 bases and J 3 bases; nucleotides not matched to a gene: 9. CDR3 sequence (DNA): TGTGCCACTGCTGGACCGGGAGGGGACACCGGGGAGCTGTTTTTT. This encodes CATAGPGGDTGELFF.

This chain connects TRBV4-3 to TRBJ2-5, with D possibly matching TRBD2 (6 bases). Trimming cost V 1 base and J 5 bases, with 17 bases left between them. The CDR3 is 16 residues long. The germline V gene encodes CDR1 LGHNA and CDR2 YSLEER. The CDR3, as DNA: TGCGCCAGCAGCCAAGCCGGGTATGGGGAGGCGGAGACCCAGTACTTC. It specifies CASSQAGYGEAETQYF.

The chain uses TRBV7-3 and TRBJ2-2; no reliable D call. The CDR3 consists of 13 residues. CDR1 is SGHTA, CDR2 FQGTGA, per germline. The V end was cut by 2 bases, the J end by 7 bases, with 8 bases between. CDR3 sequence reads: CASSLQYGGELFF. The CDR3 region has the DNA TGTGCCAGCAGCTTACAGTATGGCGGGGAGCTGTTTTTT. The variable domain in full, completed from reference TRBV7-3 and TRBJ2-2, reads GAGVSQTPSNKVTEKGKYVELRCDPISGHTALYWYRQSLGQGPEFLIYFQGTGAADDSGLPNDRFFAVRPEGSVSTLKIQRTERGDSAVYLCASSLQYGGELFFGEGSRLTVL.

The chain recombines TRBV6-5 with TRBJ2-7; 7 bases map to TRBD2. The CDR3 has 14 amino acids. With 7 bases clipped from V and 2 bases from J, the junction kept 8 bases outside the gene matches. Germline values: CDR1 MNHEY, CDR2 SVGAGI. DNA of the CDR3: TGTGCCAGCAATAGACTAGCAGTGCCCTACGAGCAGTACTTC. Translation gives CASNRLAVPYEQYF.

The gene calls are TRBV4-1 and TRBJ1-1, with D uncertain. The CDR3 runs to 14 residues. Germline assignment: CDR1 MGHRA and CDR2 YSYEKL. The ends were cut back, 1 base at V and 5 bases at J, with 11 bases in the middle. The CDR3 bases are TGCGCCAGCAGCCAAGTTACCGTAGGTACTGAAGCTTTCTTT. Translated: CASSQVTVGTEAFF.

This chain links TRBV19 with TRBJ1-2; 7 bases are a match to TRBD1. Germline CDR1 and CDR2: LNHDA and SQIVND (reference sequence). The CDR3 covers 15 residues. Unmatched junction bases numbered 8, after V lost 3 bases and J lost 4 bases. In DNA, the CDR3 is TGTGCCAGTAGTATCGGACAGGTGATCCTCTATGGCTACACCTTC. Amino acid sequence: CASSIGQVILYGYTF.

The table lists this clone with a count of one. The chain is built from TRBV6-5 and TRBJ2-1; D is possibly TRBD2 (6 bases). Trimming shortened V by 0 bases and J by 8 bases, and 8 bases separated the two germline ends. The CDR3 has 13 residues. In germline, CDR1 is MNHEY, CDR2 SVGAGI. In DNA form, the CDR3 reads TGTGCCAGCAGTTACTCTTGGGGGGATGAGCAGTTCTTC. Residues: CASSYSWGDEQFF.

This CDR3 reads CAWSVEGQGRGAFF. In DNA form, the CDR3 reads TGTGCCTGGAGTGTAGAGGGACAGGGCAGGGGAGCTTTCTTT. The chain couples TRBV30 to TRBJ1-1; 9 bases line up with TRBD1. CDR1 is GTSNPN and CDR2 is SVGIG in the germline V gene (reference sequence). V lost 0 bases and J lost 10; bases outside the gene matches: 9. The CDR3 sequence is 14 residues long.

The rearrangement joins TRBV2 to TRBJ2-7; D tentatively reads TRBD1 or TRBD2 (5 bases each). The germline V gene encodes CDR1 SNHLY and CDR2 FYNNEI. There are 15 residues in the CDR3. The V and J ends lost 2 bases and 6 bases respectively, with 17 bases between them. In DNA form, the CDR3 reads TGTGCCAGCAGTGAAAAGGGGACGGCGGCCGGCGAGCAGTACTTC. It encodes CASSEKGTAAGEQYF. The full variable domain, in which reference TRBV2 and TRBJ2-7 provide the parts outside the CDR3, is EPEVTQTPSHQVTQMGQEVILRCVPISNHLYFYWYRQILGQKVEFLVSFYNNEISEKSEIFDDQFSVERPDGSNFTLKIRSTKLEDSAMYFCASSEKGTAAGEQYFGPGTRLTVT.

In its sample, this clone was seen once. The chain is built from TRBV9 and TRBJ1-1; tentative D call: TRBD1 (5 bases). There are 11 residues in the CDR3. The ends were cut back, 4 bases at V and 8 bases at J, with 9 bases in the middle. Germline V lookup: CDR1 SGDLS, CDR2 YYNGEE. The CDR3 sequence: CASSSNREAFF. CDR3 nucleotides: TGTGCCAGCAGCTCAAACAGGGAAGCTTTCTTT.

This chain connects TRBV15 to TRBJ2-2, with unresolved D. The V gene's germline CDR1 is LNHNV and CDR2 YYDKDF (reference sequence). This CDR3 contains 15 residues. V shed 7 bases and J shed 1 base, with 13 bases lying between them. DNA of the CDR3: TGTGCCACCAAGGGTTTGGCATTGAACACCGGGGAGCTGTTTTTT. Protein product: CATKGLALNTGELFF.

This clone was detected ten times or more. J is TRBJ1-2 and V is TRBV19; possible D gene TRBD1, 6 bases. Germline lookup yields CDR1 LNHDA and CDR2 SQIVND (reference sequence). The CDR3 contains 14 residues. V lost 7 bases to trimming and J lost 4 bases, with 16 bases between them. The CDR3 sequence is CASISLGGGYGYTF. CDR3 coding DNA: TGTGCCAGTATCTCACTCGGGGGCGGCTATGGCTACACCTTC.

CDR3 in DNA: TGTGCCAGCAGCTTAGGTCTGCTGGGTCCCGGGGAGCTGTTTTTT. Translation: CASSLGLLGPGELFF. V usage is TRBV7-9 and J usage is TRBJ2-2; D remains unclear. The CDR3 is 15 residues long. The V and J ends lost 1 base and 6 bases respectively, with 12 bases between them. Per the germline V gene, CDR1 is SEHNR and CDR2 is FQNEAQ (reference sequence).